Below are 22 T cell receptor beta chains sequenced from a single sample in a study of blood T cells in healthy people across ages. The second PCR ran roughly 7 to 11 cycles with a sample-barcoded 5' primer and J-beta primers. TCRdb passed the 5' RACE reads through MiXCR, listing each CDR3 protein once. The sample shows over 500,000 distinct CDR3 sequences, about 27% of them seen only once. The same sample was also used in a study of T cells of mothers and their children.

The sequencing sample was made of blood. These TCRs come from a boy between 2 and 10 years old in good health.

V gene TRBV7-9 combines with J gene TRBJ2-7; D might be TRBD1 (5 bases). Germline-derived CDR1 and CDR2 are SEHNR and FQNEAQ (reference sequence). The CDR3 has 14 residues. Trimming left V 7 bases short and J 4 bases short, with 17 bases between. The CDR3 loop is CASTPRGAGYEQYF. The CDR3 region has the DNA TGTGCCAGCACCCCCCGTGGGGCCGGGTACGAGCAGTACTTC.

This clonotype was seen a handful of times. The rearrangement links TRBV20-1 to TRBJ2-3; the match to TRBD2 covers 8 bases. Germline trimming cut 5 bases from V and 6 bases from J; bases unmatched to any gene: 13. Germline V gives CDR1 DFQATT, CDR2 SNEGSKA (reference sequence). The CDR3 is 15 residues long. The CDR3 sequence: CSAPRERGPGDTQYF. The CDR3 nucleotides are TGCAGTGCTCCACGGGAGCGGGGGCCGGGGGATACGCAGTATTTT.

This clonotype was detected only a few times. This chain joins TRBV18 and TRBJ2-5; 9 nucleotides match TRBD2. The J call may be in error: the DNA end matches TRBJ2-1 better. The germline CDR1 and CDR2 sequences are KGHSH and LQKENI. This CDR3 contains 15 residues. The CDR3 loop is CASSPSSGIYNEQFF. Written as DNA, the CDR3 is TGTGCCAGCTCACCATCTAGCGGGATTTACAATGAGCAGTTCTTC.

V and J are TRBV4-1 and TRBJ1-5, with D unresolved. V was trimmed by 1 base and J by 8 bases, leaving 12 bases between them. The length of the CDR3 is 14 residues. From germline, CDR1 is MGHRA and CDR2 YSYEKL. CDR3 residues: CASSQATPWEPQHF. In DNA form, the CDR3 reads TGCGCCAGCAGCCAAGCAACCCCATGGGAGCCCCAGCATTTT.

V and J are TRBV7-9 and TRBJ1-1; D is perhaps TRBD1 (5 bases). V lost 2 bases and J lost 0, with 10 bases in between. The germline CDR1 and CDR2 sequences are SEHNR and FQNEAQ (reference sequence). There are 15 residues in the CDR3. This CDR3 is CASSLSRQMNTEAFF. The CDR3, as DNA: TGTGCCAGCAGCTTATCGAGACAGATGAACACTGAAGCTTTCTTT.

The chain couples TRBV6-5 to TRBJ1-6, with a possible D match to TRBD1 (6 bases). This CDR3 region has 14 residues. Germline-derived CDR1 and CDR2 are MNHEY and SVGAGI. V lost 6 bases to trimming and J lost 5 bases, with 11 bases between them. CDR3 nucleotides: TGTGCCAGCAGGCGGACAGCCCATAATTCACCCCTCCACTTT. Protein product: CASRRTAHNSPLHF.

This clonotype occurred a few times. J is TRBJ2-5 and V is TRBV29-1; tentative D call: TRBD2 (6 bases). Between the trimmed V and J ends, which lost 3 bases and 7 bases, there was a span of 15 bases. CDR1 is SQVTM and CDR2 is ANQGSEA in the germline V gene. This CDR3 has 13 amino acids. The CDR3 nucleotides read TGCAGCGTTGACGAACTAGCCGCGGGGACCCAGTACTTC. Translation: CSVDELAAGTQYF. The full variable domain, completed using reference TRBV29-1 and TRBJ2-5, is SAVISQKPSRDICQRGTSLTIQCQVDSQVTMMFWYRQQPGQSLTLIATANQGSEATYESGFVIDKFPISRPNLTFSTLTVSNMSPEDSSIYLCSVDELAAGTQYFGPGTRLLVL.

This chain links TRBV12-5 with TRBJ1-6, with 7 bases that match TRBD1. Germline V gene data show CDR1 as LGHNT and CDR2 as FRNRAP. The CDR3 is made up of 13 amino acids. Trimming at V came to 1 base and at J to 10 bases, leaving 1 base not matched to a gene. The CDR3 sequence is CASGLGDSSPLHF. CDR3 sequence (DNA): TGTGCTAGTGGTTTGGGGGACAGCTCACCCCTCCACTTT. Drawing the rest from reference TRBV12-5 and TRBJ1-6, the complete variable domain is DARVTQTPRHKVTEMGQEVTMRCQPILGHNTVFWYRQTMMQGLELLAYFRNRAPLDDSGMPKDRFSAEMPDATLATLKIQPSEPRDSAVYFCASGLGDSSPLHFGNGTRLTVT.

The table lists this clonotype with a few counts. V and J are TRBV29-1 and TRBJ2-7; 8 bases are a match to TRBD2. The V segment lost 5 bases and the J segment 6 bases; nucleotides outside the gene matches: 9. Germline assignment: CDR1 SQVTM and CDR2 ANQGSEA. The CDR3 contains 13 residues. The CDR3 nucleotides are TGCAGCGTTCGGCAGCGGGAGCGGGGCGAGCAGTACTTC. The encoded protein is CSVRQRERGEQYF.

For the CDR3, the DNA is TGCAGTGCTAGTGGGCTAGCGGGGGGGAAAGAGACCCAGTACTTC. Its protein is CSASGLAGGKETQYF. This chain joins TRBV20-1 and TRBJ2-5; TRBD2 matches at 12 bases. Germline loops: CDR1 DFQATT, CDR2 SNEGSKA (reference sequence). The CDR3 sequence is 15 residues long. V lost 3 bases to trimming and J lost 3 bases; unmatched junction nucleotides: 5.

The V gene is TRBV29-1, the J gene TRBJ1-1; 10 bases align to TRBD1. V shed 5 bases and J 1 base; nucleotides not matched to a gene: 7. The CDR3 totals 15 residues. Germline-derived CDR1 and CDR2 are SQVTM and ANQGSEA. The CDR3: CSVYNRTGGNTEAFF. In DNA form, the CDR3 reads TGCAGCGTTTATAACAGGACAGGGGGGAACACTGAAGCTTTCTTT. The variable domain in full, completed from reference TRBV29-1 and TRBJ1-1, reads SAVISQKPSRDICQRGTSLTIQCQVDSQVTMMFWYRQQPGQSLTLIATANQGSEATYESGFVIDKFPISRPNLTFSTLTVSNMSPEDSSIYLCSVYNRTGGNTEAFFGQGTRLTVV.

The rearrangement uses TRBV13 and TRBJ2-1, with 9 bases that match TRBD1. Losses at the gene ends were 1 base for V and 2 bases for J; bases not matched to a gene: 6. Germline V gene sequence: CDR1 PRHDT, CDR2 FYEKMQ (reference sequence). The CDR3 contains 17 residues. In DNA form, the CDR3 reads TGTGCCAGCAGCTTAGAAGGGGGACAGGGAACCTACAATGAGCAGTTCTTC. Protein product: CASSLEGGQGTYNEQFF.

The gene calls are TRBV2 and TRBJ1-2, with unresolved D. Per germline, CDR1 SNHLY and CDR2 FYNNEI. Trimming removed 1 base from V and 4 bases from J, with 10 bases in between. The CDR3 contains 14 residues. This CDR3 is CASSEVMNFYGYTF. As DNA, the CDR3 is TGTGCCAGCAGTGAAGTTATGAATTTCTATGGCTACACCTTC.

In DNA form, the CDR3 reads TGTGCCAGCAGTCTCACTAGCGGGAGGAGTGAGACCCAGTACTTC. Translated, it gives CASSLTSGRSETQYF. This chain connects TRBV7-3 to TRBJ2-5; TRBD2 agrees at 12 bases. Germline CDR1 reads SGHTA; CDR2 reads FQGTGA. The CDR3 is 15 residues long. The ends lost 6 bases at V and 5 bases at J; junction bases unmatched: 7.

This clonotype was seen many times. This chain connects TRBV11-2 to TRBJ2-5, with a weak D call TRBD1 (5 bases). The germline gives CDR1 SGHAT, CDR2 FQNNGV. This CDR3 region has 12 residues. Trimming took 2 bases from V and 5 from J, leaving 6 bases between them. CDR3 sequence reads: CASSLSGETQYF. The CDR3 bases are TGTGCCAGCAGCTTATCAGGGGAGACCCAGTACTTC.

The chain uses TRBV20-1 and TRBJ2-3; 9 bases agree with TRBD1. The V and J ends lost 4 bases and 6 bases, in that order; junction bases with no gene match: 11. This CDR3 region has 15 residues. The germline gives CDR1 DFQATT, CDR2 SNEGSKA (reference sequence). The CDR3 sequence: CSAIDRGWETDTQYF. CDR3 coding DNA: TGCAGTGCTATTGACAGGGGGTGGGAAACGGATACGCAGTATTTT.

Only a few counts were recorded for this clonotype. The V call is TRBV7-2, the J call TRBJ2-4; TRBD2 matches 8 bases. The junction had 6 bases not matched to a gene; V was cut back by 4 bases and J by 7 bases. Per the germline V gene, CDR1 is SGHTA and CDR2 is FQGNSA. The CDR3 loop spans 14 amino acids. The chain's CDR3 is CASSSGTRGNIQYF. The DNA of the CDR3 is TGTGCCAGCAGCTCCGGGACTAGGGGGAACATTCAGTACTTC.

This clonotype was observed a handful of times. The chain links TRBV6-6 to TRBJ1-2, with a possible D match to TRBD1 (5 bases). CDR3 size: 15 residues. V was clipped by 4 bases and J by 8 bases, with 20 bases between them. Looked up from germline, CDR1 is MNHNY and CDR2 is SVGAGI (reference sequence). This chain's CDR3 is CASSSTTGGIYGYTF. CDR3 in DNA: TGTGCCAGCAGTTCCACCACAGGAGGGATATACGGCTACACCTTC.

This chain connects TRBV29-1 to TRBJ2-5; 7 nucleotides line up with TRBD2. The end of the DNA fits TRBJ2-1 better, so the J call may be wrong. The CDR3 consists of 14 residues. Germline V gene sequence: CDR1 SQVTM, CDR2 ANQGSEA. CDR3 coding DNA: TGCAGCGTTGGGAATGGCGGGAGTCACGGTGAGCAGTTCTTC. Its translation: CSVGNGGSHGEQFF.

The chain recombines TRBV7-2 with TRBJ2-5; unclear D gene. The J call may be wrong; the DNA end is better matched by TRBJ2-1. There are 12 residues in the CDR3. Germline V gene sequence: CDR1 SGHTA, CDR2 FQGNSA. CDR3 in amino acids: CASSLRRDEQFF. For the CDR3, the DNA is TGTGCCAGCAGCTTACGTAGGGATGAGCAGTTCTTC.

The chain has TRBV7-9 and TRBJ2-7, with TRBD1 matching over 10 bases. This CDR3 region has 15 residues. V gave up 3 bases and J gave up 4 bases; unmatched junction bases: 6. Germline V gene sequence: CDR1 SEHNR, CDR2 FQNEAQ (reference sequence). The CDR3 loop reads CASSFRTGGWYEQYF. Written as DNA, the CDR3 is TGTGCCAGCAGCTTTCGGACAGGGGGATGGTACGAGCAGTACTTC. The full variable domain, its missing parts supplied by reference TRBV7-9 and TRBJ2-7, is DTGVSQNPRHKITKRGQNVTFRCDPISEHNRLYWYRQTLGQGPEFLTYFQNEAQLEKSRLLSDRFSAERPKGSFSTLEIQRTEQGDSAMYLCASSFRTGGWYEQYFGPGTRLTVT.

This clonotype showed up just a few times. This chain joins TRBV12-3 or TRBV12-4 and TRBJ2-3; 7 bases fit TRBD1. V shed 3 bases and J 0 bases; nucleotides not matched to a gene: 3. The CDR3 loop spans 15 amino acids. CDR3 protein: CASSLGQISTDTQYF. The CDR3, as DNA: TGTGCCAGCAGTTTGGGACAGATTAGCACAGATACGCAGTATTTT.